This entry is about one TCR beta chain. Its specificity is not known. The data belong to a study of shared clonotypes between healthy human individuals. The germline gives CDR1 SGHDN, CDR2 FVKESK. The CDR3 runs 15 residues. V was pared by 4 bases and J by 8 bases, with 5 bases of the junction left unmatched. General study points: The donor pool, a small one, limited the genetic and exposure-history diversity represented.

CD8 cells regarded as naive lacked CD45RO, were positively chosen for CCR7, and omitted terminally differentiated effector memory CD45RA+ cells. Every subset's genomic DNA went evenly onto several immunoSEQ plates. The table came from immunoSEQ multiplex PCR; TCRdb's copy has only in-frame clones and leaves some out. Among roughly 850,000 clones listed, about 97% were seen once. The receptor comes from a man aged 25 to 40 in good health. V and J are TRBV14 and TRBJ2-1, with TRBD2 matching over 13 bases. Sample: naive CD8+ T cells sorted from blood. The CDR3 loop is CASSRGLAGEDEQFF. CDR3 DNA sequence: TGTGCCAGCAGCCGTGGACTAGCGGGAGAGGATGAGCAGTTCTTC.